This TCR beta chain derives from a study of blood T cells in healthy people across ages. For the study at large: There was about one barcoded beta molecule captured by template switching per two T cells.

A second PCR of about 6 to 11 cycles used a sample-barcoded 5' primer and a J-beta primer mix. MiXCR was run by TCRdb on the 5' RACE reads, yielding one entry per CDR3 protein. The repertoire holds approximately 790,000 distinct CDR3 sequences, with around 62% as singletons. Overall study results and limits: Both higher diversity and more naive CD4+ cells marked long-lived donors when set against aged donors. PBMCs were not sorted, which prevented a conclusive comparison of naive versus antigen-experienced cells. Unknown CMV status may confound age-related changes in expanded clones.

Concerning this clonotype: Its antigen is currently unknown.

The receptor was isolated from a man aged 25-40 years in good health. The material sequenced was blood.

The DNA of the CDR3 is TGCAGCGTTGTTACTAGCGGGAACACCGGGGAGCTGTTTTTT. It is translated as CSVVTSGNTGELFF. The chain couples TRBV29-1 to TRBJ2-2, with 8 bases lining up with TRBD2. V was pared by 4 bases and J by 1 base, with 2 bases of the junction left unmatched. The CDR3 has 14 residues. The V gene's germline CDR1 is SQVTM and CDR2 ANQGSEA.